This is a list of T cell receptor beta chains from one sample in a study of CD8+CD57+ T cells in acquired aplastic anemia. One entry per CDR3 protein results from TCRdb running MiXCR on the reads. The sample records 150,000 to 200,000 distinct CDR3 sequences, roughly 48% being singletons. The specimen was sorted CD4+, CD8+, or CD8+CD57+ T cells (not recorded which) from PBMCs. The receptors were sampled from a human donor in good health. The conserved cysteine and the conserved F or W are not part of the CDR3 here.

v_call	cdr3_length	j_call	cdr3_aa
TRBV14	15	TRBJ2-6	ASSQDLGYSGANVLT
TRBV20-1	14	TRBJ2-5	SARDLGSGDQETQY
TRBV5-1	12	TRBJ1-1	ASSLRVLSPEAF
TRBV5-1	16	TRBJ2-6	ASSSALGLHSGANVLT
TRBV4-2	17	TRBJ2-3	ASIHPALAGTLRTDTQY
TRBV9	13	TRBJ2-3	ASSVRGGRPDTQY
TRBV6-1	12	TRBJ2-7	ASFVGGSSYEQY
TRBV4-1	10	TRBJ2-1	ASSQGWGIRF
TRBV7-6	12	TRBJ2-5	ASRKDRGEETQY
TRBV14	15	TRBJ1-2	ASSQDSGQVNFYGYT
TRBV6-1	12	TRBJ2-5	ASMWGRHQETQY
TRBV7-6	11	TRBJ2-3	ASSSPSVDTQY
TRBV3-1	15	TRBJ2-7	ASSQDLTGTGGPEQY
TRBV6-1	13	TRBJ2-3	ASSEAGGDTDTQY
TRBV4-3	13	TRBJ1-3	ASSRFLFGQDTIY
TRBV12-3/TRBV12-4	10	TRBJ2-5	ASSLVIKTQH
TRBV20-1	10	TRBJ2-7	SAEATAYEQY
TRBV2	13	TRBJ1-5	ASRSIQGRHQPQH
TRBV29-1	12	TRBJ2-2	SVTRGTTTGELF
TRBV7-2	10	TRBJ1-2	ASEDRVGGYT
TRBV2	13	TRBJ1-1	ASSEAQGLNTEAF
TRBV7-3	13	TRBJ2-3	ASSLRSSSTDTQY
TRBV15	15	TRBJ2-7	ATSRGEAQGATYEQY
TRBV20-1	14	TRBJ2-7	SAPPWASGNSYEQY
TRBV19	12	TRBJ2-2	ASKVAGSTGELF
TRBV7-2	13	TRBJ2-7	ASSSFTEPSYEQY
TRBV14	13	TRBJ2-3	ASSQDDYLADTQY
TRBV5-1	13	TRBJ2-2	ASSLVAVNTGELF
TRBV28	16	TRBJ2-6	ASRENRGQIGGANVLT
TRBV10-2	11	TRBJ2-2	ASSGWGGGELF
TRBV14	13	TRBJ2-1	ASSWSDSLQDEQF
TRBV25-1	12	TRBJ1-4	ASSYDRTTPLLF
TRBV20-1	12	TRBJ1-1	SARDRHGRTEAF
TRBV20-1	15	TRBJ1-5	SARESMRAGSNQPQH
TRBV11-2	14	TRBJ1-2	ASSLDLGTLIYGYT
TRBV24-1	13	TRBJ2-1	ATSDPTGVGGEQF
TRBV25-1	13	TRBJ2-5	ASRSGDRHQETQY
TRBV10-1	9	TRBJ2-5	ASRLQEAQY
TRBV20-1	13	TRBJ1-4	SARARGGVEEKLF
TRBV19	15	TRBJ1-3	ASTLSPGTGPGNTIY
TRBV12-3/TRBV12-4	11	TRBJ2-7	ASSTRTSPEQY
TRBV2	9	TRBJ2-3	ASSAANTQY
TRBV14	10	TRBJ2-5	ASSRLLETQY
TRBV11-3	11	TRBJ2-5	ASSLRHQETQY
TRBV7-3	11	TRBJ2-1	ASSLARGNEQF
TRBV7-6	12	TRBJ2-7	ASSLGSHTYEQY
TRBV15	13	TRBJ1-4	ATSRDLGTGVKLF
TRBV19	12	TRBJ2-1	ASSMVAGDNEQF
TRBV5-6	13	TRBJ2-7	ASSLARDGTYEQY
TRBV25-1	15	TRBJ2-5	ASSDGSVTEPLETQY
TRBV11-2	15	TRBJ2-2	ASSLVQAGLPSGELF
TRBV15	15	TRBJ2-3	ATSSTGTSGSTDTQY
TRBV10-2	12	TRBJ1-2	ASSESGHLRGYT
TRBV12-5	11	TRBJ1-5	ASGDQGNQPQH
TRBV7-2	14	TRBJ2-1	ASSLAAGGIYNEQF
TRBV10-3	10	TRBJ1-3	AISADGNTIY
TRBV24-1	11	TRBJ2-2	ATSDLYTGELF
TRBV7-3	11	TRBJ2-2	ASSFTNTGELF
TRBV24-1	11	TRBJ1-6	ATRRADNSPLH
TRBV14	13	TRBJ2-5	ASSQGGRGSETQY